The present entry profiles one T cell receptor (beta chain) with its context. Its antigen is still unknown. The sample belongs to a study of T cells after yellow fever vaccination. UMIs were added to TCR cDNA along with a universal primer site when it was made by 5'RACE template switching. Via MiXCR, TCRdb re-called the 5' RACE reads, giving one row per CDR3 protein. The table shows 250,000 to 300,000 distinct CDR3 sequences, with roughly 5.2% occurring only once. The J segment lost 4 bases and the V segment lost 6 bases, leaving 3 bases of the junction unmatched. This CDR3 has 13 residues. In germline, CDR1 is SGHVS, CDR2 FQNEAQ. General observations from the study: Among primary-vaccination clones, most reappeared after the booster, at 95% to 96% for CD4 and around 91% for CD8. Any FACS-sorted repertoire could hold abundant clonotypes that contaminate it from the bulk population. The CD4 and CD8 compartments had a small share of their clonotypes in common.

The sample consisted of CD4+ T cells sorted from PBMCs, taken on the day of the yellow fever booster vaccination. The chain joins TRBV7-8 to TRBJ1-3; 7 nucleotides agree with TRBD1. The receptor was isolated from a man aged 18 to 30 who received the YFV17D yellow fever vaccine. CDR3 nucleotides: TGTGCCAGCAGACAGGGGTACGGAAACACCATATATTTT. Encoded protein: CASRQGYGNTIYF.